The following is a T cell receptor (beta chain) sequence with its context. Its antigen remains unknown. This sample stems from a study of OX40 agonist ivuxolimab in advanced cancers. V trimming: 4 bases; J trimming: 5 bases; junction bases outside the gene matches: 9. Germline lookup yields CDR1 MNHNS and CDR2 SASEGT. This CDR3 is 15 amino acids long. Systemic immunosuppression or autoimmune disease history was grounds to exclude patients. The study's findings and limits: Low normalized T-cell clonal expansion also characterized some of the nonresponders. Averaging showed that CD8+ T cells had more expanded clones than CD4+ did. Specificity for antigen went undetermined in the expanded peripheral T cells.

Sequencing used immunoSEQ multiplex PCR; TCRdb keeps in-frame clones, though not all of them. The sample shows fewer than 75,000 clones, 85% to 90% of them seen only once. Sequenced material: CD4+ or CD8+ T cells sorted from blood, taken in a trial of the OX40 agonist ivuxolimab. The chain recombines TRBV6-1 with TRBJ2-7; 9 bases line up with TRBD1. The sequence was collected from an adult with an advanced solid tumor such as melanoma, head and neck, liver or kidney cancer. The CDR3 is CASSGAGTGSHEQYF. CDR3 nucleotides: TGTGCCAGCAGTGGGGCCGGGACAGGGTCCCACGAGCAGTACTTC.